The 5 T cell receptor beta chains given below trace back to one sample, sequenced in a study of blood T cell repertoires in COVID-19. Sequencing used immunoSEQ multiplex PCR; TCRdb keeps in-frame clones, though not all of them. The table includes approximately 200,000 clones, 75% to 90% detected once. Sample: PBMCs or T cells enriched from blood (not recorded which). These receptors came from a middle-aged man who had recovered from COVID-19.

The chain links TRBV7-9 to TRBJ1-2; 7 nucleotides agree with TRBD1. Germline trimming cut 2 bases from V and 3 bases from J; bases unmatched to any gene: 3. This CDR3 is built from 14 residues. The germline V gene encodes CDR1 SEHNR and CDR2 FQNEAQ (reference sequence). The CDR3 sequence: CASSLNTGDYGYTF. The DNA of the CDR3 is TGTGCCAGCAGCTTAAATACAGGGGACTATGGCTACACCTTC.

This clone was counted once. The CDR3 region has the DNA TGTGCCAGCAGCGCGACAATTAGACTAGCGGGGGACACCGGGGAGCTGTTTTTT. Translated: CASSATIRLAGDTGELFF. V is TRBV9 and J is TRBJ2-2; the match to TRBD2 covers 12 bases. J gave up 3 bases and V 3 bases, and 9 bases lay outside the gene matches. This CDR3 has 18 amino acids. The V gene's germline CDR1 is SGDLS and CDR2 YYNGEE.

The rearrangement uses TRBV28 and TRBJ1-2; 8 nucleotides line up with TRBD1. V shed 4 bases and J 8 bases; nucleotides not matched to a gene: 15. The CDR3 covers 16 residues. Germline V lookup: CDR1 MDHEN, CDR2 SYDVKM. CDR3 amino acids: CASSSVSGQGWGGYTF. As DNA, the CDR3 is TGTGCCAGCAGTTCGGTTTCAGGACAGGGCTGGGGAGGCTACACCTTC.

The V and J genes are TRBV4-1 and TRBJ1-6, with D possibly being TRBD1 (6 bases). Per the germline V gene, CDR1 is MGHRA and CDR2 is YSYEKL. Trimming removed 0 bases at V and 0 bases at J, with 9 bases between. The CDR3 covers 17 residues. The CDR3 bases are TGCGCCAGCAGCCAAGACAGGGGTCCCTCCTATAATTCACCCCTCCACTTT. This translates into CASSQDRGPSYNSPLHF.

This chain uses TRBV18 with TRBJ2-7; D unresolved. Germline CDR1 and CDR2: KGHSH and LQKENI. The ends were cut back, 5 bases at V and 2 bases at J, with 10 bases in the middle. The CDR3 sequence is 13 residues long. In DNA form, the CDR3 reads TGTGCCAGCTCAGTGACAACCACCTACGAGCAGTACTTC. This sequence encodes CASSVTTTYEQYF.